The subject of this entry is one TCR beta chain. Its specificity is unknown. The library put unique molecular identifiers onto individual cDNA molecules. TCRdb reprocessed the RACE reads with MiXCR, giving one entry per CDR3 protein. Of about 80,000 distinct CDR3 sequences in the sample, 12% to 15% are singletons; the top ten hold about 4.6%. Germline-derived CDR1 and CDR2 are SGHDT and YYEEEE. This CDR3 has 16 residues. V shed 0 bases and J shed 5 bases, with 15 bases lying between them. Time point indicated: pre-sensitization, week 0. Treatment: therapeutic diphenylcyclopropenone sensitization with weekly scalp DPC. This sample stems from a study of human T cells and chemical hapten exposure. For the study at large: Variability of per-sample TCR yields stemmed mainly from small differences in pooled library volume.

Overall study results and limits: Patch test score was positively correlated with the counts of PT1 expanded TCRs.

The source is a woman aged 50 to 60 with alopecia areata. Some clones in this sample may be carry-over from other donors' samples. The chain employs TRBV5-6 and TRBJ2-1; D unclear. Specimen: whole blood, collected in connection with sensitization to the hapten diphenylcyclopropenone (DPC). CDR3 amino acids: CASSLEGFGFDNEQFF. The CDR3 DNA reads as TGTGCCAGCAGCTTGGAAGGCTTCGGATTTGACAATGAGCAGTTCTTC.